The 9 T cell receptor beta chains given below trace back to one sample, sequenced in a study of shared T cell receptors in the human thymus. Method: immunoSEQ multiplex PCR; TCRdb's copy keeps in-frame clones and lacks some. The table shows about 380,000 clones, with about 95% occurring only once. What was sequenced was thymocytes. The receptors were gathered from a human donor.

V and J are TRBV6-1 and TRBJ2-7; TRBD2 matches 13 bases. Germline CDR1 MNHNS, CDR2 SASEGT. After removal of 6 bases from V and 3 bases from J, the junction contained 5 bases not matched to a gene. CDR3 length equals 15 residues. The chain's CDR3 is CASREGLAGLYEQYF. DNA for the CDR3: TGTGCCAGCAGAGAGGGACTAGCGGGACTCTACGAGCAGTACTTC.

The V call is TRBV5-1, the J call TRBJ2-1, with 8 bases aligning to TRBD2. The V segment lost 6 bases and the J segment 4 bases; nucleotides outside the gene matches: 15. CDR3 length: 17 residues. Per germline, CDR1 SGHRS and CDR2 YFSETQ. The CDR3 loop reads CASKLGGREALYNEQFF. In nucleotides, the CDR3 is TGCGCCAGCAAACTAGGGGGGCGGGAGGCACTATACAATGAGCAGTTCTTC. Full variable domain (outside the CDR3, taken from reference TRBV5-1 and TRBJ2-1): KAGVTQTPRYLIKTRGQQVTLSCSPISGHRSVSWYQQTPGQGLQFLFEYFSETQRNKGNFPGRFSGRQFSNSRSEMNVSTLELGDSALYLCASKLGGREALYNEQFFGPGTRLTVL.

The rearrangement links TRBV6-4 to TRBJ2-1; 12 nucleotides agree with TRBD2. The CDR3 is made up of 17 amino acids. The V and J ends lost 6 bases and 4 bases, in that order; junction bases with no gene match: 10. CDR1 and CDR2 (germline): MRHNA, SNTAGT. The CDR3 sequence: CASSARTSGKGYNEQFF. In DNA form, the CDR3 reads TGTGCCAGCAGCGCGAGGACTAGCGGGAAAGGGTACAATGAGCAGTTCTTC.

J is TRBJ2-1 and V is TRBV28, with D hard to call. Per the germline V gene, CDR1 is MDHEN and CDR2 is SYDVKM. The V and J ends lost 5 bases and 0 bases respectively, with 11 bases between them. This CDR3 comprises 15 residues. The CDR3 region is CASSPGGASYNEQFF. In DNA, the CDR3 is TGTGCCAGCAGTCCCGGTGGAGCCTCCTACAATGAGCAGTTCTTC.

The V and J genes are TRBV7-2 and TRBJ2-3, with TRBD2 as a possible D gene (6 bases). V was cut by 1 base and J by 0 bases, with 14 bases left in between. The CDR3 runs to 17 residues. Germline CDR1 reads SGHTA; CDR2 reads FQGNSA. The CDR3 DNA reads TGTGCCAGCAGCTTAGTGGGCGCGGGGTCTAGCACAGATACGCAGTATTTT. Translated: CASSLVGAGSSTDTQYF.

The gene calls are TRBV7-6 and TRBJ2-3, with 9 bases lining up with TRBD2. This CDR3 region has 16 residues. The trim removed 5 bases at V and 4 bases at J, leaving 10 bases unmatched. Germline V CDR1 and CDR2: SGHVS, FNYEAQ. This CDR3 is CASSEPGLAIPDTQYF. CDR3 nucleotide sequence: TGTGCCAGCAGCGAACCGGGACTAGCAATCCCAGATACGCAGTATTTT. The variable domain in full, with the rest retrieved from reference TRBV7-6 and TRBJ2-3, is GAGVSQSPRYKVTKRGQDVALRCDPISGHVSLYWYRQALGQGPEFLTYFNYEAQQDKSGLPNDRFSAERPEGSISTLTIQRTEQRDSAMYRCASSEPGLAIPDTQYFGPGTRLTVL.

The genes are TRBV11-2 and TRBJ2-5; 9 nucleotides line up with TRBD1. CDR1 and CDR2 (germline): SGHAT, FQNNGV. The CDR3 is made up of 14 amino acids. V dropped 5 bases and J dropped 9; count of bases not matched to a gene: 10. The CDR3 region is CASSASTGGRPQYF. As DNA, the CDR3 is TGTGCCAGCAGCGCCTCGACAGGGGGGAGACCCCAGTACTTC.

The CDR3 coding sequence is TGTGCCTGGAGTGAGAGACAGGGAGCCTACGAGCAGTACTTC. Its translation: CAWSERQGAYEQYF. The rearrangement links TRBV30 to TRBJ2-7; 7 positions agree with TRBD1. The CDR3 spans 14 residues. Unmatched junction bases numbered 5, after V lost 1 base and J lost 2 bases. Germline V gene sequence: CDR1 GTSNPN, CDR2 SVGIG (reference sequence). Drawing the rest from reference TRBV30 and TRBJ2-7, the complete variable domain is SQTIHQWPATLVQPVGSPLSLECTVEGTSNPNLYWYRQAAGRGLQLLFYSVGIGQISSEVPQNLSASRPQDRQFILSSKKLLLSDSGFYLCAWSERQGAYEQYFGPGTRLTVT.

The chain recombines TRBV7-3 with TRBJ2-3; 10 bases line up with TRBD2. Trimming at V came to 5 bases and at J to 4 bases, leaving 18 bases not matched to a gene. This CDR3 is built from 19 residues. Per the germline V gene, CDR1 is SGHTA and CDR2 is FQGTGA. The CDR3 loop reads CASSPGSSGLAGEADTQYF. In DNA form, the CDR3 reads TGTGCCAGCAGCCCTGGATCGTCTGGGCTAGCGGGAGAAGCAGATACGCAGTATTTT. Variable domain in full (rest from reference TRBV7-3 and TRBJ2-3): GAGVSQTPSNKVTEKGKYVELRCDPISGHTALYWYRQSLGQGPEFLIYFQGTGAADDSGLPNDRFFAVRPEGSVSTLKIQRTERGDSAVYLCASSPGSSGLAGEADTQYFGPGTRLTVL.